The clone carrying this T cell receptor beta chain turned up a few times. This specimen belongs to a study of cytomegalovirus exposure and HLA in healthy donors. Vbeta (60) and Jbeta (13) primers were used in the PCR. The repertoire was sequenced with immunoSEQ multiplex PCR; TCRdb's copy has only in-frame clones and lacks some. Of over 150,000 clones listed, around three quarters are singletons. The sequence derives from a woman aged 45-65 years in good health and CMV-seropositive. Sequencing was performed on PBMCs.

The CDR3 coding sequence is TGTGCCAGCAGCCTACTGTCCCCTCCGGAAAAACTGTTTTTT. Translating it yields CASSLLSPPEKLFF. This rearrangement joins TRBV6-5 to TRBJ1-4, with no clear D. Trimming left V 6 bases short and J 8 bases short, with 16 bases between. CDR1 is MNHEY and CDR2 is SVGAGI in the germline V gene. CDR3 length: 14 residues.